Listed below are T cell receptor beta chains from one sample, sequenced in a study of spatial heterogeneity in lung cancer. Using its own MiXCR run on the 5' RACE reads, TCRdb lists one record per CDR3 protein. The repertoire holds about 36,000 distinct CDR3 sequences, with under 8.5% as singletons. The sequences come from PBMCs, collected at surgery. All receptors come from a female donor with early-stage non-small cell lung cancer. The CDR3 runs from the conserved cysteine through the conserved F or W. D genes are given only for firm matches. The size entry is marked missing in some rows and otherwise reads once, few, many or a size class.

>TRBJ2-5|few|NA|TRBV29-1
TGCAGCGTTGTGGATTTCCAAGAGACCCAGTACTTC
CSVVDFQETQYF
>TRBJ2-1|many|NA|TRBV18
TGTGCCAGCTCACCCGGGACATCCAATGAGCAGTTCTTC
CASSPGTSNEQFF
>TRBJ2-1|NA|NA|TRBV7-2
TGTGCCAGCAGCATTGACGGGTACAATGAGCAGTTCTTC
CASSIDGYNEQFF
>TRBJ2-5|NA|TRBD2|TRBV13
TGTGCCAGCAGCTTAAGGCTAGCGGGGCACCTCCAAGAGACCCAGTACTTC
CASSLRLAGHLQETQYF
>TRBJ2-1|NA|TRBD2|TRBV7-9
TGTGCCAGCAGCTCACTACTAGCGGGCTCCTACAATGAGCAGTTCTTC
CASSSLLAGSYNEQFF
>TRBJ2-3|many|TRBD2|TRBV6-5
TGTGCCAGCAGTTACGATAGCGGGGGGGCGACAGATACGCAGTATTTT
CASSYDSGGATDTQYF
>TRBJ1-2|NA|NA|TRBV29-1
TGCAGCGTTGAACCGGTTTTACCTAACTATGGCTACACCTTC
CSVEPVLPNYGYTF
>TRBJ1-6|many|NA|TRBV2
TGTGCCAGCTCGGGGTTGGCAGTCGACTCCTATAATTCACCCCTCCACTTT
CASSGLAVDSYNSPLHF
>TRBJ1-2|many|NA|TRBV9
TGTGCCAGCAGCGTAGAAGAGGGAATTGGGGGCTACACCTTC
CASSVEEGIGGYTF
>TRBJ2-2|many|TRBD1|TRBV27
TGTGCCACTCACCGGACAGGGAGGACTACCGGGGAGCTGTTTTTT
CATHRTGRTTGELFF
>TRBJ2-7|NA|NA|TRBV12-3/TRBV12-4
TGTGCCAGCAGTTTTAACCTATACTCCTACGAGCAGTACTTC
CASSFNLYSYEQYF
>TRBJ2-1|many|NA|TRBV29-1
TGCAGCGTTACAGGGTCGTATCTCTCCTACAATGAGCAGTTCTTC
CSVTGSYLSYNEQFF
>TRBJ1-1|many|NA|TRBV20-1
TGCAGTGCCAGGACGGGGGGCACTGAAGCTTTCTTT
CSARTGGTEAFF
>TRBJ1-1|many|TRBD1|TRBV27
TGTGCCAGCAGTAAGGACAACAGGGGTCTCTGGAGCACTGAAGCTTTCTTT
CASSKDNRGLWSTEAFF
>TRBJ2-1|many|NA|TRBV12-3/TRBV12-4
TGTGCCAGCAGCTACCGCGAGGGCAATGAGCAGTTCTTC
CASSYREGNEQFF
>TRBJ2-7|many|TRBD2|TRBV2
TGTGCCAGCAGTGACCTGACTAGCGGGAGGGCTATAGACGAGCAGTACTTC
CASSDLTSGRAIDEQYF
>TRBJ1-1|NA|NA|TRBV20-1
TGCAGTGCTAGGCGGCTCGCAGTGAACACTGAAGCTTTCTTT
CSARRLAVNTEAFF
>TRBJ1-2|many|TRBD1|TRBV29-1
TGCAGCGTTGAAGGAGGGACAGGGGATCATGGCTACACCTTC
CSVEGGTGDHGYTF
>TRBJ2-7|many|TRBD2|TRBV6-6
TGTGCCAGCAGTTTCACGACTAGCGGGATGGCCTACGAGCAGTACTTC
CASSFTTSGMAYEQYF
>TRBJ2-3|many|TRBD2|TRBV7-9
TGTGCCAGCAGCCCCCGTTTTAGCGGGAGCACAGATACGCAGTATTTT
CASSPRFSGSTDTQYF
>TRBJ1-5|NA|NA|TRBV20-1
TGCAGTGCTTATATCTTGGGGCGTAGCAATCAGCCCCAGCATTTT
CSAYILGRSNQPQHF
>TRBJ2-2|many|NA|TRBV12-3/TRBV12-4
TGTGCCAGCAGGTTCCCTTCCCGCCAGGTGACCGGGGAGCTGTTTTTT
CASRFPSRQVTGELFF
>TRBJ1-2|few|NA|TRBV4-1
TGCGCCAGCAGCCAACCGACTGGGAGAGGGCGGTCCAACTATGGCTACACCTTC
CASSQPTGRGRSNYGYTF
>TRBJ2-1|NA|NA|TRBV28
TGTGCCAGCGTTAGCAACAATGAGCAGTTCTTC
CASVSNNEQFF
>TRBJ2-1|many|TRBD2|TRBV29-1
TGCAGCGTTGAGGCCGGGAGGGCTATCTCCTACAATGAGCAGTTCTTC
CSVEAGRAISYNEQFF
>TRBJ1-1|many|NA|TRBV9
TGTGCCAGCAGCGTAGTTACGGGAAACACTGAAGCTTTCTTT
CASSVVTGNTEAFF